The next 23 T cell receptor beta chains were all read from a single sample in a study of cytotoxic CD8 clonotypes in ibrutinib-treated CLL (dated by TCRdb to 2020 to 2022). The time point label here, explained by the study, means: around 2 years on ibrutinib. Library preparation used the immunoSEQ multiplex PCR assay. This is the immuneACCESS table as TCRdb keeps it, with only in-frame sequences that have V and J called. A part of the clones is gone; compared with another copy, unresolved V genes explain less than half, and the rest is unexplained. The sample contains some 200,000 clones, around 72% of them found a single time. Around an eighth of the sample is taken by the ten largest. The sequenced sample was PBMCs, obtained after 24 months of ibrutinib treatment. Receptor source: a human donor with chronic lymphocytic leukemia.

The V and J genes are TRBV6-6 and TRBJ2-7; 7 bases fit TRBD2. CDR1 and CDR2 from the germline V gene are MNHNY and SVGAGI (reference sequence). The CDR3 length is 15 residues. V was clipped by 0 bases and J by 0 bases; unmatched bases: 2. The CDR3 is CASSYSTGGSYEQYF. In nucleotides, the CDR3 is TGTGCCAGCAGTTACTCGACGGGAGGCTCCTACGAGCAGTACTTC.

This sequence joins TRBV7-8 and TRBJ2-2; perhaps TRBD1 as D (6 bases). Trimming shortened V by 3 bases and J by 0 bases, and 14 bases separated the two germline ends. The CDR3 is 17 residues long. Germline CDR1 is SGHVS and CDR2 is FQNEAQ. The CDR3 DNA is TGTGCCAGCAGCTTGTCTCCGGGACACGCGAACACCGGGGAGCTGTTTTTT. Its protein is CASSLSPGHANTGELFF.

This chain links TRBV4-3 with TRBJ2-7; D is uncertain. The germline V gene encodes CDR1 LGHNA and CDR2 YSLEER. V lost 1 base to trimming and J lost 3 bases, with 7 bases between them. CDR3 length: 13 amino acids. For the CDR3, the DNA is TGCGCCAGCAGCCAAGTCTTGGGCTACGAGCAGTACTTC. Protein sequence: CASSQVLGYEQYF.

The chain links TRBV30 to TRBJ2-1; 8 bases map to TRBD1. The CDR3 extends over 13 amino acids. V gave up 5 bases and J gave up 6 bases; unmatched junction bases: 6. Germline V CDR1 and CDR2: GTSNPN, SVGIG (reference sequence). CDR3 amino acids: CAWEQGVSNEQFF. In DNA form, the CDR3 reads TGTGCCTGGGAACAGGGGGTGAGCAATGAGCAGTTCTTC.

The rearrangement links TRBV4-1 to TRBJ1-2; no firm D call. The length of the CDR3 is 15 residues. V was shortened by 1 base and J by 4 bases, with 13 bases between the two germline ends. Germline V gene lookup returns CDR1 MGHRA and CDR2 YSYEKL. The CDR3 DNA sequence: TGCGCCAGCAGCCAAGGCGGGTGGGCCTCCTATGGCTACACCTTC. This encodes CASSQGGWASYGYTF.

V gene TRBV5-1 combines with J gene TRBJ1-1; D is unclear. CDR1 is SGHRS and CDR2 is YFSETQ in the germline V gene. This CDR3 is 12 amino acids long. The V and J ends lost 7 bases and 2 bases respectively, with 9 bases between them. DNA for the CDR3: TGCGCCAGCCAGGAGCCTAACACTGAAGCTTTCTTT. This sequence encodes CASQEPNTEAFF. Variable domain in full (rest from reference TRBV5-1 and TRBJ1-1): KAGVTQTPRYLIKTRGQQVTLSCSPISGHRSVSWYQQTPGQGLQFLFEYFSETQRNKGNFPGRFSGRQFSNSRSEMNVSTLELGDSALYLCASQEPNTEAFFGQGTRLTVV.

V and J are TRBV18 and TRBJ2-1, with 10 bases matching TRBD1. V was pared by 3 bases and J by 14 bases, with 13 bases of the junction left unmatched. Germline-derived CDR1 and CDR2 are KGHSH and LQKENI. The CDR3 sequence is 15 residues long. The DNA for the CDR3 is TGTGCCAGCTCACCTGGGACAGGGGAAAGACCGGGGAAGTTCTTC. The encoded protein is CASSPGTGERPGKFF.

The V and J genes are TRBV15 and TRBJ2-1; 8 nucleotides agree with TRBD2. There are 14 residues in the CDR3. Trimming took 8 bases from V and 8 from J; bases not matched to a gene: 11. Germline V gene data show CDR1 as LNHNV and CDR2 as YYDKDF (reference sequence). The CDR3 region has the DNA TGTGCCACCTCCAGCGGGAGAGCTCCCTATGAGCAGTTCTTC. This gives the protein CATSSGRAPYEQFF.

The V gene is TRBV6-5, the J gene TRBJ2-7; D possibly corresponds to TRBD2 (6 bases). CDR3 size: 12 residues. Germline values: CDR1 MNHEY, CDR2 SVGAGI. V lost 5 bases to trimming and J lost 3 bases, with 8 bases between them. The CDR3 DNA sequence: TGTGCCAGCAGTGGCGGGATCTACGAGCAGTACTTC. It encodes CASSGGIYEQYF.

The V call is TRBV5-1, the J call TRBJ2-7; no firm D call. This CDR3 is built from 15 residues. V was clipped by 1 base and J by 2 bases, with 13 bases between them. Germline V lookup: CDR1 SGHRS, CDR2 YFSETQ. CDR3 sequence: CASSLTPREAYEQYF. The CDR3 nucleotides are TGCGCCAGCAGCTTGACCCCCCGCGAAGCCTACGAGCAGTACTTC.

This clone appeared a single time. The chain uses TRBV5-6 and TRBJ1-2, with D tentatively TRBD1 (5 bases). CDR1 is SGHDT and CDR2 is YYEEEE in the germline V gene. Trimming removed 5 bases at V and 5 bases at J, with 25 bases between. The CDR3 is made up of 17 amino acids. The CDR3 is CASSRGKRGLGEYGYTF. Written as DNA, the CDR3 is TGTGCCAGCAGTCGGGGAAAAAGGGGTCTCGGGGAGTATGGCTACACCTTC.

The chain has TRBV30 and TRBJ1-1; D perhaps matches TRBD1 (6 bases). The CDR3 loop spans 13 amino acids. Trimming took 8 bases from V and 0 from J, leaving 13 bases between them. Germline CDR1 GTSNPN, CDR2 SVGIG (reference sequence). The CDR3 spells CARGQNMNTEAFF. CDR3 bases: TGTGCCAGAGGACAGAACATGAACACTGAAGCTTTCTTT.

The rearrangement joins TRBV30 to TRBJ2-7; TRBD1 matches at 10 bases. CDR3 length: 13 residues. Germline V gene data show CDR1 as GTSNPN and CDR2 as SVGIG (reference sequence). Trimming removed 4 bases from V and 6 bases from J; junction bases left unmatched: 6. Written as DNA, the CDR3 is TGTGCCTGGACGGGACAGGGGATCAGCGAGCAGTACTTC. Its translation is CAWTGQGISEQYF.

The chain uses TRBV19 and TRBJ1-2; TRBD1 might be the D (5 bases). CDR3 length: 14 residues. Trimming took off 4 bases at V and 7 bases at J, with 16 bases between the two ends. Per the germline V gene, CDR1 is LNHDA and CDR2 is SQIVND (reference sequence). CDR3 amino acids: CASSTAGYGVGYTF. CDR3 nucleotide sequence: TGTGCCAGTAGTACGGCAGGGTATGGAGTTGGCTACACCTTC. The full variable domain, completed using reference TRBV19 and TRBJ1-2, is DGGITQSPKYLFRKEGQNVTLSCEQNLNHDAMYWYRQDPGQGLRLIYYSQIVNDFQKGDIAEGYSVSREKKESFPLTVTSAQKNPTAFYLCASSTAGYGVGYTFGSGTRLTVV.

The J gene is TRBJ2-7, the V gene TRBV9; 13 bases fit TRBD2. This CDR3 contains 16 residues. Germline CDR1 SGDLS, CDR2 YYNGEE. V lost 3 bases, J lost 0 bases, and 3 bases stayed unmatched. This CDR3 reads CASSELAGGGSYEQYF. The CDR3, as DNA: TGTGCCAGCAGCGAACTAGCGGGAGGGGGCTCCTACGAGCAGTACTTC.

This clone has a single count. This rearrangement joins TRBV9 to TRBJ2-1; tentatively, D is TRBD2 (5 bases). This CDR3 has 14 amino acids. Trimming took 2 bases from V and 15 from J, leaving 21 bases between them. Germline CDR1 reads SGDLS; CDR2 reads YYNGEE. CDR3 sequence reads: CASSVEPLDSRGFF. CDR3 bases: TGTGCCAGCAGCGTTGAACCCCTGGACTCCCGGGGGTTCTTC.

The V and J genes are TRBV7-3 and TRBJ1-3; unclear D gene. This CDR3 region has 13 residues. Germline-derived CDR1 and CDR2 are SGHTA and FQGTGA. Trimming pared 8 bases from V and 2 bases from J, leaving 10 bases between. The CDR3 sequence: CASGSSAGNTIYF. The CDR3, as DNA: TGTGCCAGCGGGTCGTCAGCTGGAAACACCATATATTTT.

V and J are TRBV6-1 and TRBJ2-3; D is uncertain. Germline CDR1 reads MNHNS; CDR2 reads SASEGT. Trimming took 6 bases from V and 4 from J, leaving 14 bases between them. The CDR3 sequence is 14 residues long. In nucleotides, the CDR3 is TGTGCCAGCAGCCCAGTTGACATCGCAGATACGCAGTATTTT. Its translation is CASSPVDIADTQYF.

V gene TRBV14 combines with J gene TRBJ2-4; D gene ambiguous. V was pared by 0 bases and J by 9 bases, with 9 bases between. Germline CDR1 and CDR2: SGHDN and FVKESK. This CDR3 contains 13 residues. CDR3 sequence (DNA): TGTGCCAGCAGCCAAGACCGAGGCGGCATTCAGTACTTC. Its protein is CASSQDRGGIQYF.

The chain has TRBV5-1 and TRBJ2-1; 8 bases line up with TRBD2. Germline-derived CDR1 and CDR2 are SGHRS and YFSETQ. CDR3 size: 16 residues. The ends lost 4 bases at V and 3 bases at J; junction bases unmatched: 9. CDR3 in amino acids: CASSRVAGLNYNEQFF. CDR3 sequence (DNA): TGCGCCAGCAGCCGGGTAGCGGGACTCAACTACAATGAGCAGTTCTTC.

The genes are TRBV9 and TRBJ2-3; 7 nucleotides line up with TRBD2. Germline trimming cut 0 bases from V and 2 bases from J; bases unmatched to any gene: 6. The germline CDR1 and CDR2 sequences are SGDLS and YYNGEE. The CDR3 runs 16 residues. CDR3 DNA: TGTGCCAGCAGCGTAGCCGGCGGGAGTGTCACAGATACGCAGTATTTT. This translates into CASSVAGGSVTDTQYF.

The chain couples TRBV27 to TRBJ2-7, with 8 bases that match TRBD2. The CDR3 spans 15 residues. Germline CDR1 reads MNHEY; CDR2 reads SMNVEV (reference sequence). The junction had 12 bases not matched to a gene; V was cut back by 6 bases and J by 5 bases. The CDR3 loop is CASRAIAGQIDEQYF. CDR3 sequence (DNA): TGTGCCAGCAGGGCTATAGCGGGGCAAATAGACGAGCAGTACTTC.

This chain joins TRBV28 and TRBJ1-2; 9 bases are shared with TRBD1. The CDR3 loop spans 12 amino acids. With 8 bases clipped from V and 7 bases from J, the junction kept 5 bases outside the gene matches. Germline V lookup: CDR1 MDHEN, CDR2 SYDVKM. CDR3 coding DNA: TGTGCCAGCCTGACAGGGGGTGGTGGCTACACCTTC. Protein product: CASLTGGGGYTF.